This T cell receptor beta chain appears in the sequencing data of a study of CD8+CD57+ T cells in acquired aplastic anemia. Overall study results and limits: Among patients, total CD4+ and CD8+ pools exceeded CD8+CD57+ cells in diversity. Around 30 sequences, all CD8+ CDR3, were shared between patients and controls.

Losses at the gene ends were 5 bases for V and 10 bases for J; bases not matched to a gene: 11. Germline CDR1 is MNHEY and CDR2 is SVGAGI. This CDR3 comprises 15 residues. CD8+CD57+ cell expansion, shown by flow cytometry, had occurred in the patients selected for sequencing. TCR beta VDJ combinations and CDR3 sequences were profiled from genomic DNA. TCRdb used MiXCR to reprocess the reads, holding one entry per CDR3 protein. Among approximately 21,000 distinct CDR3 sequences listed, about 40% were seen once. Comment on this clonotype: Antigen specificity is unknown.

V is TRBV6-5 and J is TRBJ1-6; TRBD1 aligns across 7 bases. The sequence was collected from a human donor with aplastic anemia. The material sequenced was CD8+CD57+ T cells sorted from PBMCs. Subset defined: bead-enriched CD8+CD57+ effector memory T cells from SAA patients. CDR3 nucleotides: TGTGCCAGCAGTCCCGGGACAGCCCCACGGTCACCCCTCCACTTT. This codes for CASSPGTAPRSPLHF.